These 3 T cell receptor beta chains were all obtained from the same sample, sequenced in a study of blood T cell repertoires in COVID-19. Data came from immunoSEQ multiplex PCR; TCRdb stores just in-frame clones and leaves some out. This sample has 150,000 to 200,000 clones, with 86% found just once. Sequencing input: peripheral blood. These receptors all come from a woman older than 75 in a cohort sampled during active or convalescent COVID-19.

The J gene is TRBJ2-7, the V gene TRBV7-6; 8 bases map to TRBD2. The CDR3 extends over 15 amino acids. The germline CDR1 and CDR2 sequences are SGHVS and FNYEAQ. The ends lost 1 base at V and 4 bases at J; junction bases unmatched: 6. CDR3 sequence reads: CASSLGTGGEYEQYF. The CDR3, as DNA: TGTGCCAGCAGCTTAGGGACCGGGGGGGAATACGAGCAGTACTTC.

This rearrangement joins TRBV2 to TRBJ1-2; D is uncertain. The germline V gene encodes CDR1 SNHLY and CDR2 FYNNEI. The CDR3 is 12 amino acids. V was cut by 7 bases and J by 0 bases, with 6 bases left in between. CDR3 sequence reads: CASTTANYGYTF. In DNA, the CDR3 is TGTGCCAGCACAACAGCTAACTATGGCTACACCTTC.

The rearrangement links TRBV5-1 to TRBJ1-1, with 10 bases fitting TRBD1. The CDR3 totals 16 residues. CDR1 is SGHRS, CDR2 YFSETQ, per germline. Trimming took 2 bases from V and 5 from J; bases not matched to a gene: 9. The CDR3 protein is CASSFGAGTGETEAFF. The CDR3 nucleotides read TGCGCCAGCAGCTTTGGGGCCGGGACAGGGGAAACTGAAGCTTTCTTT.